This TCR beta chain was found in a study of blood T cell repertoires in COVID-19. There are a few counts of this clone. Participants' own reports of clinical history determined their cohort assignment. Generated by immunoSEQ multiplex PCR, the TCRdb table keeps only in-frame clones and is missing some. The repertoire includes 350,000 or so clones, about 88% of them detected once, and just over 1% sits in the top ten. CDR3 length: 15 residues. Trimming at V came to 4 bases and at J to 3 bases, leaving 8 bases not matched to a gene. Germline CDR1 is LGHNA and CDR2 is YNFKEQ. The rearrangement uses TRBV4-2 and TRBJ2-5; 7 bases map to TRBD2. The sequenced sample was PBMCs or T cells enriched from blood (not recorded which). The source is a woman under 40 who had been exposed to COVID-19. The CDR3 is CASSRTLAEKETQYF. DNA for the CDR3: TGTGCCAGCAGCCGCACCCTAGCGGAAAAAGAGACCCAGTACTTC.